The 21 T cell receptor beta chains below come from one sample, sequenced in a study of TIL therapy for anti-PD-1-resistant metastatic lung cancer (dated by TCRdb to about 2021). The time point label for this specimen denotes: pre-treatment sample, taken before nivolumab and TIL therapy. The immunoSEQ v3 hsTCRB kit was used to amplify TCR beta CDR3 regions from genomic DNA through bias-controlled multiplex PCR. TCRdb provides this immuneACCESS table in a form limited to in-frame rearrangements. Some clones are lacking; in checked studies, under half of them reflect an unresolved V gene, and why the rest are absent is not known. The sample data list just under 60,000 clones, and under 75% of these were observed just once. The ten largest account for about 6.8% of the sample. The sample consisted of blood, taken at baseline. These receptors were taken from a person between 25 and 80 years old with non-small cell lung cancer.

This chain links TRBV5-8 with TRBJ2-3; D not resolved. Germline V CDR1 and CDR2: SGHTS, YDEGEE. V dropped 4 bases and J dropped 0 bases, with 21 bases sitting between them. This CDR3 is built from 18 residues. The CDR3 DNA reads TGTGCCAGCAGCGTACATCTTACAGAGAGAACTAGCACAGATACGCAGTATTTT. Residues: CASSVHLTERTSTDTQYF.

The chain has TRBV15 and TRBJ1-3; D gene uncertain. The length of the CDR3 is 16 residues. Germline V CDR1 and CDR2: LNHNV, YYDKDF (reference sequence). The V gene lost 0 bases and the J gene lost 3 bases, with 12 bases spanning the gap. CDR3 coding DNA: TGTGCCACCAGCAGAGATAGTACGCTAGGTGGAAACACCATATATTTT. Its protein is CATSRDSTLGGNTIYF. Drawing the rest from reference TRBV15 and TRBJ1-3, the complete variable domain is DAMVIQNPRYQVTQFGKPVTLSCSQTLNHNVMYWYQQKSSQAPKLLFHYYDKDFNNEADTPDNFQSRRPNTSFCFLDIRSPGLGDTAMYLCATSRDSTLGGNTIYFGEGSWLTVV.

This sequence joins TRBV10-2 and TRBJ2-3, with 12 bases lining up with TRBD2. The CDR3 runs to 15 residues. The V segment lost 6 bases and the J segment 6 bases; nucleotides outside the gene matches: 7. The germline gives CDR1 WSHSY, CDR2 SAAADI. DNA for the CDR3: TGCGCCAGCAGGGAGACTAGCGGGGGCTTCGATACGCAGTATTTT. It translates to CASRETSGGFDTQYF.

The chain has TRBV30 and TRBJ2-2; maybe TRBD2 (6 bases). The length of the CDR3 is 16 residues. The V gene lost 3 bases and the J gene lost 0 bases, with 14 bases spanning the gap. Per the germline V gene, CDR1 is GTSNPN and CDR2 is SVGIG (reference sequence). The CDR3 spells CAWRIGGAPNTGELFF. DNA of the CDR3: TGTGCCTGGAGAATAGGCGGGGCTCCGAACACCGGGGAGCTGTTTTTT.

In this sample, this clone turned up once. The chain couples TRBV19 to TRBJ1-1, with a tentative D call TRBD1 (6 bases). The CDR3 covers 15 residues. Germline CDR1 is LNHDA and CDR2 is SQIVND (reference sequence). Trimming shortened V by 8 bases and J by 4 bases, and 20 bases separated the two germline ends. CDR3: CASRNRDGFSTEAFF. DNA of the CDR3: TGTGCCAGTCGCAACAGGGACGGTTTTTCCACTGAAGCTTTCTTT.

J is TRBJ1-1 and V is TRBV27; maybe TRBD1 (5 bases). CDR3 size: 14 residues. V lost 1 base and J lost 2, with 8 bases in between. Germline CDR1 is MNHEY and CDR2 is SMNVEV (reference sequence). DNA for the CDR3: TGTGCCAGCAGTTTATTTAGGGGTAACACTGAAGCTTTCTTT. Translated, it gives CASSLFRGNTEAFF.

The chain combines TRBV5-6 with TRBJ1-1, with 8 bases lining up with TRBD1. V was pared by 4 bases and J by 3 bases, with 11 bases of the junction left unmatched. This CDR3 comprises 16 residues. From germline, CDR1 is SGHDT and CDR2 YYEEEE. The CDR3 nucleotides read TGTGCCAGCAGCGTCGATACCGGGACAGGATACACTGAAGCTTTCTTT. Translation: CASSVDTGTGYTEAFF.

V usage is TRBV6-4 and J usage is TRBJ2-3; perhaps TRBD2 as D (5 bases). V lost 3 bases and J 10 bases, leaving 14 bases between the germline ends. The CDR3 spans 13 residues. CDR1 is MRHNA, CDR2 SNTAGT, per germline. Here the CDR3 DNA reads TGTGCCAGCAGTGAGCGCGGACTGTCGGCGCAGTATTTT. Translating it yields CASSERGLSAQYF.

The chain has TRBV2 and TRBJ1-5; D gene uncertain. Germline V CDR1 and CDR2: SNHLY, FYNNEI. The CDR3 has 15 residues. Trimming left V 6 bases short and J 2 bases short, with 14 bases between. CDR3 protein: CASSGSGLGNQPQHF. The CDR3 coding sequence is TGTGCCAGCAGCGGATCGGGTCTAGGCAATCAGCCCCAGCATTTT.

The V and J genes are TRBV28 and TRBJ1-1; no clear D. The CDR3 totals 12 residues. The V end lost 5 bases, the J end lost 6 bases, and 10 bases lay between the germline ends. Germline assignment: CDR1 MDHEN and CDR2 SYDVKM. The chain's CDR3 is CASSPRTPEAFF. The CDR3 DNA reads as TGTGCCAGCAGTCCGCGGACCCCTGAAGCTTTCTTT.

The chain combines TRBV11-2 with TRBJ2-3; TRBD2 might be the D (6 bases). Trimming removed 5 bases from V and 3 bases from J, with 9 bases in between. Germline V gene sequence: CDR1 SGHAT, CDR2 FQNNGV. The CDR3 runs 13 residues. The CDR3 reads CASSPDYTDTQYF. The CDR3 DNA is TGTGCCAGCAGCCCGGACTATACAGATACGCAGTATTTT.

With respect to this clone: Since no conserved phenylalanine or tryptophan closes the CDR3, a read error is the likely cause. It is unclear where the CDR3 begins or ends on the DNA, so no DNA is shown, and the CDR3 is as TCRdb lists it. CDR3 in amino acids: CASSARPGDD. V usage is TRBV21-1 and J usage is TRBJ2-7; the tabulated D call, TRBD2, remains unverified against the DNA. TRBV21-1 is assigned pseudogene status. The CDR3 is 10 residues long, ends included.

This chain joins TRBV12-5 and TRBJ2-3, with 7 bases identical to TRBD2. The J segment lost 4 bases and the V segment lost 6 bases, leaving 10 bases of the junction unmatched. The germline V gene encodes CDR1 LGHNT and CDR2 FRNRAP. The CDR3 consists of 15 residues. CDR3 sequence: CASGAPRGSADTQYF. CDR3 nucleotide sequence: TGTGCTAGTGGGGCCCCCCGCGGGAGCGCAGATACGCAGTATTTT.

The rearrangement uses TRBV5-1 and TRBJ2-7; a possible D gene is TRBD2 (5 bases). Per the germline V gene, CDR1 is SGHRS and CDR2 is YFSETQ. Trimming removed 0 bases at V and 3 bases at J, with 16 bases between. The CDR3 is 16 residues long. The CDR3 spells CASSLGTPDLGYEQYF. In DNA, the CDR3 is TGCGCCAGCAGCTTGGGGACTCCCGACTTGGGCTACGAGCAGTACTTC.

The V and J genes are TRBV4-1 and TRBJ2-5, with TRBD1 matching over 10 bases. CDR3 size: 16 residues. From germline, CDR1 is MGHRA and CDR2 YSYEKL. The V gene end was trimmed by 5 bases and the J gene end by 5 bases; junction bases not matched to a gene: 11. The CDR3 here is CASSYRPGQGSETQYF. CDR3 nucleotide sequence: TGCGCCAGCAGCTACCGGCCGGGACAGGGGAGCGAGACCCAGTACTTC.

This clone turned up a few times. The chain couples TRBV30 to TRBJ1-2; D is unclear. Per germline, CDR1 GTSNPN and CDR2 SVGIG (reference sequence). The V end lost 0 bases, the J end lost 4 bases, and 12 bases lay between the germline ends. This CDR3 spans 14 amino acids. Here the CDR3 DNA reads TGTGCCTGGAGTGTAGGGTCCCTCCTCTATGGCTACACCTTC. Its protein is CAWSVGSLLYGYTF.

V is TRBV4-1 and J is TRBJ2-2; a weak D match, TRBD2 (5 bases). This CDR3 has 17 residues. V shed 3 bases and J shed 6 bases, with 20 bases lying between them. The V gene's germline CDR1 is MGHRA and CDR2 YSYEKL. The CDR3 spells CASSQGDIGLKAGELFF. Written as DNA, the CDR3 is TGCGCCAGCAGCCAGGGAGATATCGGGTTGAAAGCCGGGGAGCTGTTTTTT.

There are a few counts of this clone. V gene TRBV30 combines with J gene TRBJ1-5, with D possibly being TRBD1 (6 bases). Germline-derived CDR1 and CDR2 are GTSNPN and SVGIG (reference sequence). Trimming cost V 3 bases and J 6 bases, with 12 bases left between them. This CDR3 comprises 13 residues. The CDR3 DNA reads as TGTGCCTGGAGCGATCAGGGGTTTCAGCCCCAGCATTTT. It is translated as CAWSDQGFQPQHF.

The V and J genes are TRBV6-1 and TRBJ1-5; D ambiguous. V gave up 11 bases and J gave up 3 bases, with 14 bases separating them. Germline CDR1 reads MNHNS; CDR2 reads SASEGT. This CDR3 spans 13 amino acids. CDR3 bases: TGTGCCCTAAGCCGGGAGCCCAATCAGCCCCAGCATTTT. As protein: CALSREPNQPQHF.

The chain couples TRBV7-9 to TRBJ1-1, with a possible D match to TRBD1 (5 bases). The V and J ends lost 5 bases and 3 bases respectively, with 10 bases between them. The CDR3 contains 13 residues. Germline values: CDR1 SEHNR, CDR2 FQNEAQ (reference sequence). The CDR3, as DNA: TGTGCCAGCAGCATACAGACAGACACTGAAGCTTTCTTT. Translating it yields CASSIQTDTEAFF.

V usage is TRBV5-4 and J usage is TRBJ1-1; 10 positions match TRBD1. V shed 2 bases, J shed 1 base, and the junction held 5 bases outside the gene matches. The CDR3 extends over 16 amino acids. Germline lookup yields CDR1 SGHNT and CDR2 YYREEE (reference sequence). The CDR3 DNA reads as TGTGCCAGCAGCTTTGGGACAGGGGCCCAGAACACTGAAGCTTTCTTT. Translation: CASSFGTGAQNTEAFF.